The 3 T cell receptor beta chains reported below all come from one sample, sequenced in a study of shared clonotypes between healthy human individuals. Naive CD8 isolation took CD45RO-negative cells positively selected for CCR7 and excluded terminally differentiated effector memory CD45RA+ cells. The assay was immunoSEQ multiplex PCR, and TCRdb's table has in-frame clones only and misses some. The repertoire holds just over 2,000,000 clones, with approximately 95% as singletons. The sample consisted of naive CD8+ T cells sorted from blood. All receptors derive from a young man in good health.

This clone was picked up one time. The chain couples TRBV5-1 to TRBJ2-7; the D gene could be TRBD1 or TRBD2 (5 bases each). The CDR3 has 14 amino acids. CDR1 and CDR2 (germline): SGHRS, YFSETQ. Trimming removed 0 bases from V and 5 bases from J, with 12 bases in between. CDR3 sequence (DNA): TGCGCCAGCAGCTTGGGTGGGGGAGTCCACGAGCAGTACTTC. The encoded protein is CASSLGGGVHEQYF.

The chain uses TRBV4-1 and TRBJ1-2; 7 nucleotides match TRBD1. In germline, CDR1 is MGHRA, CDR2 YSYEKL. V trimming: 4 bases; J trimming: 6 bases; junction bases outside the gene matches: 11. CDR3 length: 15 amino acids. Written as DNA, the CDR3 is TGCGCCAGCAGCCTACACGTAGGACAGGCGAATGGCTACACCTTC. It yields the protein CASSLHVGQANGYTF.

The V and J genes are TRBV27 and TRBJ1-5, with 9 bases fitting TRBD1. The CDR3 loop spans 15 amino acids. The germline V gene has CDR1 MNHEY and CDR2 SMNVEV (reference sequence). The J segment lost 5 bases and the V segment lost 5 bases, leaving 7 bases of the junction unmatched. CDR3 sequence: CASSGQTGGYQPQHF. CDR3 nucleotides: TGTGCCAGCAGTGGACAGACAGGGGGTTATCAGCCCCAGCATTTT.